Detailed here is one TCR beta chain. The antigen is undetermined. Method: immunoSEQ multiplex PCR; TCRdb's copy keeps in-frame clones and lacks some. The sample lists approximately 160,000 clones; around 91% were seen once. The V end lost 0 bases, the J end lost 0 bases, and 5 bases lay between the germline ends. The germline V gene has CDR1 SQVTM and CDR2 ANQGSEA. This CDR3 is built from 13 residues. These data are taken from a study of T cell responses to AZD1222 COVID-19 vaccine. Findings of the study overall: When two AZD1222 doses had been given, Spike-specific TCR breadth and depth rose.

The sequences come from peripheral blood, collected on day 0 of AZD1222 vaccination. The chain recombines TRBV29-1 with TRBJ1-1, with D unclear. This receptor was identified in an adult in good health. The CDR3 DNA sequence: TGCAGCGTTGAAGAAGGGATGAACACTGAAGCTTTCTTT. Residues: CSVEEGMNTEAFF.